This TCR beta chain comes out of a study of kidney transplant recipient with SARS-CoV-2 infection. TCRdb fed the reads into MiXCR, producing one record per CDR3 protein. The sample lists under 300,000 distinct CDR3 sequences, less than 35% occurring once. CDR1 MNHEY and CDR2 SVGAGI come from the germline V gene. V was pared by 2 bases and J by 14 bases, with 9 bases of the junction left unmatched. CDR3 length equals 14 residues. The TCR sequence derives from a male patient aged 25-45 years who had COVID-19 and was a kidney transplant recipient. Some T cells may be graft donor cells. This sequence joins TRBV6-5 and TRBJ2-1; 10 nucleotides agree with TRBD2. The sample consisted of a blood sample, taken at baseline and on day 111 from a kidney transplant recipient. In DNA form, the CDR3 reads TGTGCCAGCAGTTACGGGGCTAGCGGGAGTTGGAAGTTCTTC. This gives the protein CASSYGASGSWKFF.